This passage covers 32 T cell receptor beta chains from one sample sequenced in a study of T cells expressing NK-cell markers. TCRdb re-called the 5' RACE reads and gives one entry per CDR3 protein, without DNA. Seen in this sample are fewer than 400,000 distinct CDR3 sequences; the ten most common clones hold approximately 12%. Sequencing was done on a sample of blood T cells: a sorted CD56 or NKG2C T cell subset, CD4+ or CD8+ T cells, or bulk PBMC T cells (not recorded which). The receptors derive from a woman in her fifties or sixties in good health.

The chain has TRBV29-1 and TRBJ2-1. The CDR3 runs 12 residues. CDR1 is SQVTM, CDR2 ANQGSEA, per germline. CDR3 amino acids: CSVGSGFGEQFF.

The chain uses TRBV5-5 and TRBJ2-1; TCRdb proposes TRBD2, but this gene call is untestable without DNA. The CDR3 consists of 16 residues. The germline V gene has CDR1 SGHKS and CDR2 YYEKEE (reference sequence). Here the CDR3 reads CASSKGLAGVNNEQFF.

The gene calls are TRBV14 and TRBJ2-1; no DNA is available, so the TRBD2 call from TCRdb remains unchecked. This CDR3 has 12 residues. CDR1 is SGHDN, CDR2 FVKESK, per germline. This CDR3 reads CASSQSAGWQFF.

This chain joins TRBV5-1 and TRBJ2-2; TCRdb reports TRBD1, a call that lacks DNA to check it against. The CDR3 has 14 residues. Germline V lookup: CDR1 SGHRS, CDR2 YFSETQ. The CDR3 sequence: CASSPLGDTGELFF.

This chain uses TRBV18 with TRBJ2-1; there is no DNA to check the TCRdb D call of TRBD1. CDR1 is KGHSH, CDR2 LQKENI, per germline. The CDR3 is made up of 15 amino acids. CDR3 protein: CASSLLAPSYNEQFF.

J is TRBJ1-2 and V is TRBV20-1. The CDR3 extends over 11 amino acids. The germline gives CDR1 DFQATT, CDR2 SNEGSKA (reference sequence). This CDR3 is CSARGGEGYTF.

The CDR3 sequence: CASSPSPRVASYNEQFF. The V and J genes are TRBV5-1 and TRBJ2-1; there is no DNA to check the TCRdb D call of TRBD1. The CDR3 contains 17 residues. CDR1 and CDR2 from the germline V gene are SGHRS and YFSETQ.

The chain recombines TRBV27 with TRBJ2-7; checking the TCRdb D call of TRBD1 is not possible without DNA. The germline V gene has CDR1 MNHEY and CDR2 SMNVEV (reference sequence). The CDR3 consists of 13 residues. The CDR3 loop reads CASRTGASNEQYF.

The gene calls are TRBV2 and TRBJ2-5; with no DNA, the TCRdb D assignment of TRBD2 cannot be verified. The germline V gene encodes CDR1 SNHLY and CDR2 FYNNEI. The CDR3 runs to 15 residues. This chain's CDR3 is CASSGGGGGGETQYF.

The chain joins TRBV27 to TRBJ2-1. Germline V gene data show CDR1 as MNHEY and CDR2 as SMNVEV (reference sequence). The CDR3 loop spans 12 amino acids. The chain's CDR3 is CASRRRPNEQFF.

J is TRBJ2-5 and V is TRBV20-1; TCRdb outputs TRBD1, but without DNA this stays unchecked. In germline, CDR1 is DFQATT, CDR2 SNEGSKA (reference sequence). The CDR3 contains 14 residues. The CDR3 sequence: CSASGDVLQETQYF.

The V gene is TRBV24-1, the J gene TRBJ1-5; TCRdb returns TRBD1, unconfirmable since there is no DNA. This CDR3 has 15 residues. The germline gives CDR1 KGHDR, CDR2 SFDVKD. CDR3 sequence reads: CATSDTGAVGQPQHF.

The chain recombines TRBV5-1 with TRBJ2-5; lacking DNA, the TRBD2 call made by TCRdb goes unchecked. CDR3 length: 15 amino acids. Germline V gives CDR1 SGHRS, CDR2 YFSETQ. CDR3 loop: CASSSGTVQGETQYF.

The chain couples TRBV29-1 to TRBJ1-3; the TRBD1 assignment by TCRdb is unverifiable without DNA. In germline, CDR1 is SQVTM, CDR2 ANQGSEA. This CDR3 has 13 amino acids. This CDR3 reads CSVEGPPGNTIYF. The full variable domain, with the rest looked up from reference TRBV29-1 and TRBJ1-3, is SAVISQKPSRDICQRGTSLTIQCQVDSQVTMMFWYRQQPGQSLTLIATANQGSEATYESGFVIDKFPISRPNLTFSTLTVSNMSPEDSSIYLCSVEGPPGNTIYFGEGSWLTVV.

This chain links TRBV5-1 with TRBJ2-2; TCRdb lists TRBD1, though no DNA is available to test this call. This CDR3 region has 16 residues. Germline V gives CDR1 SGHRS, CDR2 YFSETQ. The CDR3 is CASSQSTGGSSGELFF.

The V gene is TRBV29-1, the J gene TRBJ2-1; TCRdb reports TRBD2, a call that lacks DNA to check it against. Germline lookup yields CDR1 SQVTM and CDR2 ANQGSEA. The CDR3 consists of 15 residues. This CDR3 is CSVGGGVAEYNEQFF.

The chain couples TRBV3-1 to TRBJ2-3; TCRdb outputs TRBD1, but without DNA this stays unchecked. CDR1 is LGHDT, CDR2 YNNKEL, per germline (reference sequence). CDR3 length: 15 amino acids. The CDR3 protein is CASSLRGELTDTQYF.

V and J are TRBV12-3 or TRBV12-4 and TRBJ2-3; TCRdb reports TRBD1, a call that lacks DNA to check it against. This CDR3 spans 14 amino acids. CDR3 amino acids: CASTHGGSIDTQYF.

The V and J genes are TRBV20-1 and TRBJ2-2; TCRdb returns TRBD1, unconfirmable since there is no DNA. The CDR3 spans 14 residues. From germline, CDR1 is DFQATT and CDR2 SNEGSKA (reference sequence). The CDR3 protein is CSARKDRLTGELFF.

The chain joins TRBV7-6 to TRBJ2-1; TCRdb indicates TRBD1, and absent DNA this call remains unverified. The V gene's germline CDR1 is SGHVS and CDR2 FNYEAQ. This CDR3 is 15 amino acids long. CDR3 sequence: CASSSPESSPHEQFF.

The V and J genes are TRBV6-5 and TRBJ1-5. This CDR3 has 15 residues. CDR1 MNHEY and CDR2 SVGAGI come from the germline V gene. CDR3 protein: CASRRTNEGNQPQHF.

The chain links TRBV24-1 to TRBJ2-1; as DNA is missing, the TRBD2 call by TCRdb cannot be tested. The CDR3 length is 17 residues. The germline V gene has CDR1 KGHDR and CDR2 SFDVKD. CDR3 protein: CATSDGASGRTYNEQFF.

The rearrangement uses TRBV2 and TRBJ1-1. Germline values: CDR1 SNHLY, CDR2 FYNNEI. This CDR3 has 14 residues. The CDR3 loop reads CASSEARRGTEAFF.

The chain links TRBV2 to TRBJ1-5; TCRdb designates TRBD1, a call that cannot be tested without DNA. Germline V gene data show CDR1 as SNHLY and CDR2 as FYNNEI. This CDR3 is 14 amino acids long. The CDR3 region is CASSVDGDYQPQHF.

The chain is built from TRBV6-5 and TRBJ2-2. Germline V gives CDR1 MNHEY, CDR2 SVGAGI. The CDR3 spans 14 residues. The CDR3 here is CASRPVGVAGELFF.

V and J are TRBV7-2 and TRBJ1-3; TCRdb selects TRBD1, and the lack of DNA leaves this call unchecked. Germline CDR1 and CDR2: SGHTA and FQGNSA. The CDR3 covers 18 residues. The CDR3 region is CASSSPKGQWFSGNTIYF.

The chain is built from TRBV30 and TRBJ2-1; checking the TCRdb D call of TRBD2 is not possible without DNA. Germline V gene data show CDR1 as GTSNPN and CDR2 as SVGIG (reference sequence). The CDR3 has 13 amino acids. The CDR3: CAWRASGRGEQFF.

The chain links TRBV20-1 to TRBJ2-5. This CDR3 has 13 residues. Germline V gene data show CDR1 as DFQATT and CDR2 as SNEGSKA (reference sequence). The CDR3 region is CSARGRLMKTQYF.

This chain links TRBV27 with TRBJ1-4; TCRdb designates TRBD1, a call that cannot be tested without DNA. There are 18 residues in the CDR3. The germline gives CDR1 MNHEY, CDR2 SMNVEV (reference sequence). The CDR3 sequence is CASSRRRVRSSTNEKLFF.

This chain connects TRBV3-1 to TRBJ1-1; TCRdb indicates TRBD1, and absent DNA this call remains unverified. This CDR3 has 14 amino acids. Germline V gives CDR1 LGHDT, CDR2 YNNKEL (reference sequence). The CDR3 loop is CASSQAGQADEAFF.

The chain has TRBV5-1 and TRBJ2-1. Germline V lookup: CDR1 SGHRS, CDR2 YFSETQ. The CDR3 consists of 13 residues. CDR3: CASSLLPYNEQFF. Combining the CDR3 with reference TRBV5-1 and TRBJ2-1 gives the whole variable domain KAGVTQTPRYLIKTRGQQVTLSCSPISGHRSVSWYQQTPGQGLQFLFEYFSETQRNKGNFPGRFSGRQFSNSRSEMNVSTLELGDSALYLCASSLLPYNEQFFGPGTRLTVL.

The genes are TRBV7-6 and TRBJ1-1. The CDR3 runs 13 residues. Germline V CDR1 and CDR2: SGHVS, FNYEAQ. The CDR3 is CASSPKLGTEAFF.